Many counts were recorded for the clone carrying this T cell receptor beta chain. Losses at the gene ends were 6 bases for V and 4 bases for J; bases not matched to a gene: 8. Germline CDR1 and CDR2: SGHDT and YYEEEE. The CDR3 spans 16 residues. This record comes from a study of neurological immune-mediated disorders. The overall study: Disease course was recorded as relapsing-remitting for some 31 and secondary progressive for about 9% of the roughly 35 multiple sclerosis patients.

The cDNA came from 5'RACE with 10-nucleotide random UMIs. TCRdb reanalysed the 5' RACE reads using MiXCR and keeps one entry per CDR3 protein. The data show about 60,000 distinct CDR3 sequences, over 3.5% seen once. The V call is TRBV5-6, the J call TRBJ2-2, with TRBD1 matching 11 bases. Sequenced material: PBMCs. The receptor was derived from a woman between 45 and 65 years old with multiple sclerosis. CDR3 protein: CASTRPGQGVTGELFF. The CDR3 bases are TGTGCCAGCACCCGGCCGGGACAGGGGGTCACCGGGGAGCTGTTTTTT.